These 9 T cell receptor delta chains were all obtained from the same sample, sequenced in a study of gamma-delta T cells after stem cell transplantation. TCRdb re-analyzed the RT-PCR reads via CATT. This table has over a thousand delta-chain clones, approximately 3.1% appearing once. The source material was gamma-delta T cells. The receptor source for this set is a human donor. It is not recorded whose cells these are; they may come from a transplant donor.

This clone was recorded a few times. The CDR3 loop is CALGELVPTLKLIF. The CDR3, as DNA: TGTGCTCTTGGGGAACTAGTACCCACCCTAAAACTCATCTTT. The rearrangement links TRDV1 to TRDJ1, with D unresolved. Germline CDR1 is TSWWSYY and CDR2 is QGS. Deletions cut 0 bases from V and 8 bases from J, with 13 bases between. The CDR3 runs to 14 residues.

Within the sample, this clone is large (0.1 to 1%). V and J are TRDV2 and TRDJ1, with 11 bases matching TRDD3. The CDR3 has 17 amino acids. Trimming cost V 1 base and J 10 bases; bases outside gene matches: 16. In germline, CDR1 is GEAIGNYY, CDR2 EKD. DNA for the CDR3: TGTGCCTGTGACACTGTTGGTGGGGGATACGCTAGGCTGTCACTCATCTTT. Its translation is CACDTVGGGYARLSLIF.

The rearrangement joins TRDV2 to TRDJ1; the D gene is possibly TRDD3 (7 bases). Germline lookup yields CDR1 GEAIGNYY and CDR2 EKD. Trimming took off 0 bases at V and 8 bases at J, with 39 bases between the two ends. The CDR3 runs to 22 residues. CDR3 amino acids: CACDTLRPSEETGVPPPSKLIF. DNA of the CDR3: TGTGCCTGTGACACCTTAAGGCCTTCCGAAGAAACTGGGGTACCCCCGCCTAGCAAACTCATCTTT.

A remark on this clone: A much bigger clone sits one base away, suggesting this may be a read error. Other DNA sequences from this sample encode an identical CDR3 as well. J is TRDJ2 and V is TRDV2; 12 nucleotides line up with TRDD3. This CDR3 is built from 19 residues. In germline, CDR1 is GEAIGNYY, CDR2 EKD. Here the CDR3 DNA reads TGTGCCTGTGACACCGTACTGGGGGATACCATGGCTTTGACAGCACAACTCTTCTTC. This codes for CACDTVLGDTMALTAQLFF.

In this sample, this clone is large. V and J are TRDV2 and TRDJ1; 12 positions agree with TRDD3. This CDR3 spans 18 amino acids. Trimming removed 0 bases from V and 3 bases from J; junction bases left unmatched: 10. Germline V lookup: CDR1 GEAIGNYY, CDR2 EKD. The CDR3 DNA is TGTGCCTGTGACACCCTACTGGGGGATACACCATGGTCCGATAAACTCATCTTT. This encodes CACDTLLGDTPWSDKLIF.

Concerning this clone: This DNA's translation and the protein TCRdb lists, from a much larger clone, do not match at residue 3, likely due to a read error; the protein shown is translated from the DNA. The chain links TRDV2 to TRDJ1, with TRDD2 as a possible D gene (5 bases). Looked up from germline, CDR1 is GEAIGNYY and CDR2 is EKD. CDR3 length: 16 residues. V shed 9 bases and J shed 3 bases, with 25 bases lying between them. The CDR3, as DNA: TGTGCCCGTTATTCCTCTTGTGAGGAGGTACCCGATAAACTCATCTTT. It translates to CARYSSCEEVPDKLIF.

This clone has only a few counts. The rearrangement uses TRDV2 and TRDJ1; weak D call: TRDD3 (5 bases). V gave up 3 bases and J gave up 5 bases, with 18 bases separating them. Looked up from germline, CDR1 is GEAIGNYY and CDR2 is EKD. The CDR3 loop spans 15 amino acids. CDR3 sequence (DNA): TGTGCCTGTGACTCACTGAGGGATTGGCAGGATAAACTCATCTTT. Translated, it gives CACDSLRDWQDKLIF.

This clone occurred a few times. A much bigger clone sits one base away, suggesting this may be a read error. The chain employs TRDV2 and TRDJ1; 7 nucleotides match TRDD3. Germline loops: CDR1 GEAIGNYY, CDR2 EKD. V lost 1 base, J lost 0 bases, and 16 bases stayed unmatched. The CDR3 runs 19 residues. The DNA for the CDR3 is TGTGCCTGTGACACGCTGGGGGGTACGCTTAATCCGTACACCGATAAACTCATCTTT. Encoded protein: CACDTLGGTLNPYTDKLIF.

As regards this clone: This is likely an artifact of a read error, given a far larger clone one base away. This chain uses TRDV2 with TRDJ1; 12 bases are a match to TRDD3. The germline V gene encodes CDR1 GEAIGNYY and CDR2 EKD. CDR3 length: 17 residues. The CDR3 nucleotides read TGTGCCCGTGACACCTTACTGGGGGATACAGTGGGCGATAAACTCATCTTT. This sequence encodes CARDTLLGDTVGDKLIF.